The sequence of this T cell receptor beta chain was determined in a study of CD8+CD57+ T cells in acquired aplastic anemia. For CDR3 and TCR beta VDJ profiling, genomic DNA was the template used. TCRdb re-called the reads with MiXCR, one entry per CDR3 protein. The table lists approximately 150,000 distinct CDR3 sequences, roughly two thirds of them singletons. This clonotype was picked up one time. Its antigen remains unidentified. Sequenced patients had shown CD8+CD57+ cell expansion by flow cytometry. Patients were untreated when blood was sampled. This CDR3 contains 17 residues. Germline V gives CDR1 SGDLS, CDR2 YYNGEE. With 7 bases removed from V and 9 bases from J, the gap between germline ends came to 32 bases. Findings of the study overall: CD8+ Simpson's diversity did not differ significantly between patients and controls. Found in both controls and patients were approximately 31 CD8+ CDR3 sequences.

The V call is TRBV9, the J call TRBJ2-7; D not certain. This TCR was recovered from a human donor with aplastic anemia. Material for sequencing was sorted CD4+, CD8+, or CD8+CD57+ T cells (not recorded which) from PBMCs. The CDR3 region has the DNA TGTGCCAGCGTCATGTCGTCGGAACAGCTGTATCTACGAGGGCAGTACTTC. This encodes CASVMSSEQLYLRGQYF.